These T cell receptor beta chains were read from a single sample in a study of T cells in tuberculosis. Only in-frame clones appear in the TCRdb table, and some are missing; sequencing was by immunoSEQ multiplex PCR. The repertoire consists of 29,000 or so clones, with approximately 90% occurring once and the leading ten covering 6.8%. The sample consisted of PBMCs, taken at tuberculosis diagnosis. These receptor sequences come from an adult with tuberculosis. Both conserved end residues are trimmed from each CDR3.

V gene,CDR3 protein
TRBV6-5,ASSPQGAANQPQH
TRBV19,ASTPSGGRAGNEQF
TRBV5-6,ATQGRTGPSWTQY
TRBV19,ASKMGLAGVEQY
TRBV10-3,AIRDRQNTEAF
TRBV7-9,ASSFDGKADTQY
TRBV4-2,ASSQAGTGGTEAF
TRBV7-2,ASTRGGYTITNTGELF
TRBV7-3,ASSLRASGGPSYSTDTQY
TRBV2,ASSESGRGRQPQH
TRBV2,ASTTGPYEQY
TRBV11-2,ASSLAPGGPGNTIY
TRBV7-8,ASSLPRYLSATEAF
TRBV28,ASSFGSIYGYT
TRBV18,ASSPTGASYEQY
TRBV7-8,ASSLEAGDNEQF
TRBV23-1,ASSQSKEGEGEKLF
TRBV9,ASSVAGHNEQF
TRBV6-1,ASSEAGGTETQY
TRBV19,ASSMRTGGGYEQY
TRBV2,ASDSSYNEQF
TRBV6-5,ASSRRQGQETQY
TRBV10-3,AISPGDTEAF
TRBV7-2,ASSLGQGSRNEQF
TRBV2,ASSDLRDSAEAF
TRBV5-1,ASSPRTGGGGEQF
TRBV28,ASSPPPGQGVQTQY
TRBV19,ASKAGVVDYGYT
TRBV2,ASSERWREAHYEQY
TRBV6-5,ASSSGGGANTQY
TRBV6-6,ASSYSQAYNEQF
TRBV5-1,ASSSWGRDYGYT
TRBV4-1,ASKPGLNNEQF
TRBV2,ASRKTGGRTDTQY
TRBV4-1,ASSQEGNGKMRAEQF
TRBV2,ASMNRGNTGELF
TRBV2,ASSRDRLNEQF
TRBV6-6,ASSQTSGKFYEQF
TRBV28,ASRTAGGTNQPQH
TRBV2,ASSGRGNSPLH
TRBV4-3,ASSQDERANYGYT
TRBV2,ATDYGANSPLH
TRBV25-1,ASSESGGSDGYT
TRBV30,AGGQGTSGNTIY
TRBV9,ASSSGTGFQPQH
TRBV18,ASSPSTGADTQY
TRBV11-1,ASSFPPETGELF
TRBV15,ATSGALSKGYT
TRBV6-5,ASSPRDSPSYEQY